Presented here are 29 T cell receptor beta chains from one specimen sequenced in a study of response to subunit inactivated influenza vaccine. TCRdb independently ran MiXCR on the RT-PCR reads; one entry per CDR3 protein. The data contain 550,000 to 600,000 distinct CDR3 sequences, approximately 12% of them seen just once; the ten biggest clones take up 10%. Sequencing used PBMCs from blood, obtained on the day of vaccination. These receptors were taken from a man aged 45-65 years who received an inactivated influenza vaccine.

The rearrangement joins TRBV7-9 to TRBJ1-2; D is unresolved. Trimming left V 4 bases short and J 4 bases short, with 16 bases between. Per germline, CDR1 SEHNR and CDR2 FQNEAQ (reference sequence). CDR3 length: 15 residues. This CDR3 is CASSSMTKSGYGYTF. CDR3 coding DNA: TGTGCCAGCAGCTCGATGACCAAGTCGGGCTATGGCTACACCTTC.

The rearrangement links TRBV3-1 to TRBJ2-5; perhaps TRBD1 as D (6 bases). The CDR3 has 15 residues. V was cut by 0 bases and J by 7 bases, with 15 bases left in between. Germline V gene data show CDR1 as LGHDT and CDR2 as YNNKEL (reference sequence). CDR3 amino acids: CASSQDPASGVTQYF. The CDR3 coding sequence is TGTGCCAGCAGCCAAGATCCAGCTTCAGGGGTGACCCAGTACTTC.

The table lists this clonotype with a few counts. The rearrangement links TRBV11-3 to TRBJ2-5; TRBD2 matches 8 bases. Losses at the gene ends were 1 base for V and 4 bases for J; bases not matched to a gene: 8. The CDR3 sequence is 16 residues long. Germline assignment: CDR1 SGHNT and CDR2 YENEEA. The CDR3: CASSLGVGAGVETQYF. The CDR3 DNA sequence: TGTGCCAGCAGCTTAGGTGTAGGAGCGGGAGTAGAGACCCAGTACTTC.

The gene calls are TRBV29-1 and TRBJ2-1; possible D gene TRBD2, 5 bases. This CDR3 spans 13 amino acids. The ends were cut back, 0 bases at V and 7 bases at J, with 10 bases in the middle. Germline CDR1 and CDR2: SQVTM and ANQGSEA. Here the CDR3 reads CSVEDPGINEQFF. CDR3 DNA: TGCAGCGTTGAAGATCCCGGGATAAATGAGCAGTTCTTC.

This clonotype occurred many times. The chain couples TRBV7-9 to TRBJ2-2; 7 bases align to TRBD2. CDR1 SEHNR and CDR2 FQNEAQ come from the germline V gene (reference sequence). CDR3 size: 16 residues. Germline trimming cut 5 bases from V and 6 bases from J; bases unmatched to any gene: 12. The CDR3 DNA reads as TGTGCCAGCAGCCCGAGACTAGCCGGGGTCGCCGGGGAGCTGTTTTTT. This gives the protein CASSPRLAGVAGELFF.

This clonotype has a handful of counts. The V call is TRBV20-1, the J call TRBJ1-5; TRBD1 might be the D (6 bases). Between the trimmed V and J ends, which lost 4 bases and 3 bases, there was a span of 16 bases. CDR1 and CDR2 from the germline V gene are DFQATT and SNEGSKA (reference sequence). This CDR3 spans 15 amino acids. The CDR3 here is CSATNSRGHNQPQHF. The DNA of the CDR3 is TGCAGTGCTACAAATTCACGGGGGCACAATCAGCCCCAGCATTTT.

In this sample, this clonotype turned up a few times. The rearrangement uses TRBV5-1 and TRBJ1-4, with D uncertain. Trimming removed 4 bases at V and 6 bases at J, with 16 bases between. The CDR3 spans 15 residues. CDR1 and CDR2 from the germline V gene are SGHRS and YFSETQ. The CDR3 region is CASSQRTGNDEKLFF. As DNA, the CDR3 is TGCGCCAGCAGCCAGCGGACGGGGAATGATGAAAAACTGTTTTTT.

This clonotype has a count of ten or more. This chain links TRBV18 with TRBJ1-2; a weak D match, TRBD1 (5 bases). In germline, CDR1 is KGHSH, CDR2 LQKENI. The V end lost 5 bases, the J end lost 7 bases, and 11 bases lay between the germline ends. The CDR3 runs to 12 residues. The CDR3 spells CASSSPGSGYTF. CDR3 coding DNA: TGTGCCAGCTCATCTCCAGGGTCTGGCTACACCTTC. The whole variable domain, remainder taken from reference TRBV18 and TRBJ1-2, is NAGVMQNPRHLVRRRGQEARLRCSPMKGHSHVYWYRQLPEEGLKFMVYLQKENIIDESGMPKERFSAEFPKEGPSILRIQQVVRGDSAAYFCASSSPGSGYTFGSGTRLTVV.

This clonotype was counted a single time. A clone one base away is much larger, so this may be a read error. The chain is built from TRBV12-3 or TRBV12-4 and TRBJ2-4; either TRBD1 or TRBD2 may supply D (5 bases each). This CDR3 contains 15 residues. In DNA form, the CDR3 reads TGTGCCAGCAGCCCTAGGAACGGGGCCAACAACATTCAGTACTTC. It codes for CASSPRNGANNIQYF.

This clonotype appeared many times. The V and J genes are TRBV10-3 and TRBJ2-1; D is unresolved. The length of the CDR3 is 13 residues. Germline CDR1 and CDR2: ENHRY and SYGVKD. Deletions cut 5 bases from V and 0 bases from J, with 5 bases between. The CDR3 region is CAISLGSYNEQFF. As DNA, the CDR3 is TGTGCCATCAGTTTGGGCTCCTACAATGAGCAGTTCTTC.

The J gene is TRBJ2-7, the V gene TRBV18, with D possibly matching TRBD1 (6 bases). Germline-derived CDR1 and CDR2 are KGHSH and LQKENI. The CDR3 has 14 amino acids. The V gene lost 3 bases and the J gene lost 7 bases, with 16 bases spanning the gap. The CDR3 region has the DNA TGTGCCAGCTCACCTGAGCGACAGGCGTCTGAGCAGTACTTC. Its translation: CASSPERQASEQYF.

The V gene is TRBV4-2, the J gene TRBJ2-3; perhaps TRBD2 as D (6 bases). Germline loops: CDR1 LGHNA, CDR2 YNFKEQ. V lost 0 bases and J 2 bases, leaving 12 bases between the germline ends. The CDR3 spans 16 residues. DNA for the CDR3: TGTGCCAGCAGCCAAGAAAAACGACTAGTCACAGATACGCAGTATTTT. Translating gives CASSQEKRLVTDTQYF.

The chain combines TRBV24-1 with TRBJ2-7; D could derive from TRBD1 or TRBD2 (5 bases each). CDR1 KGHDR and CDR2 SFDVKD come from the germline V gene. CDR3 size: 11 residues. The V end was cut by 9 bases, the J end by 6 bases, with 11 bases between. The CDR3 reads CATASGSEQYF. CDR3 coding DNA: TGTGCCACCGCGTCAGGGAGCGAGCAGTACTTC.

DNA for the CDR3: TGCAGTGCTAGGCCGACAGGCGCAGAGACCCAGTACTTC. Encoded protein: CSARPTGAETQYF. The chain has TRBV20-1 and TRBJ2-5; a weak D match, TRBD1 (6 bases). The CDR3 consists of 13 residues. Germline-derived CDR1 and CDR2 are DFQATT and SNEGSKA (reference sequence). Trimming removed 3 bases at V and 4 bases at J, with 12 bases between.

In its sample, this clonotype was seen a few times. The chain is built from TRBV15 and TRBJ2-6; D might be TRBD1 (7 bases). V lost 5 bases and J 0 bases, leaving 11 bases between the germline ends. Looked up from germline, CDR1 is LNHNV and CDR2 is YYDKDF (reference sequence). The CDR3 runs 16 residues. The CDR3 bases are TGTGCCACCAGCCCAGGGGGGAACTCTGGGGCCAACGTCCTGACTTTC. Translated: CATSPGGNSGANVLTF.

This clonotype has only a few counts. The genes are TRBV9 and TRBJ2-1, with unresolved D. V gave up 1 base and J gave up 3 bases, with 5 bases separating them. CDR1 SGDLS and CDR2 YYNGEE come from the germline V gene. The CDR3 has 13 amino acids. CDR3 loop: CASSVQIYNEQFF. The DNA of the CDR3 is TGTGCCAGCAGCGTACAGATCTACAATGAGCAGTTCTTC.

The sample holds many counts of this clonotype. One end of the junction does not line up with germline, which may come from a read error. The chain joins TRBV7-9 to TRBJ1-2, with D perhaps TRBD1 (5 bases). CDR1 and CDR2 (germline): SEHNR, FQNEAQ (reference sequence). This CDR3 contains 11 residues. The CDR3 region is CASRSGPSGFF. CDR3 nucleotides: TGTGCCAGCAGGTCGGGACCTTCGGGCTTCTTC. The entire variable domain, with the rest obtained from reference TRBV7-9 and TRBJ1-2, is as follows: DTGVSQNPRHKITKRGQNVTFRCDPISEHNRLYWYRQTLGQGPEFLTYFQNEAQLEKSRLLSDRFSAERPKGSFSTLEIQRTEQGDSAMYLCASRSGPSGFFGSGTRLTVV.

The sample holds many counts of this clonotype. The chain recombines TRBV12-3 or TRBV12-4 with TRBJ2-3; D not certain. V shed 6 bases and J shed 2 bases, with 6 bases lying between them. This CDR3 is built from 12 residues. The CDR3: CASSPDTDTQYF. The CDR3 DNA is TGTGCCAGCAGCCCTGACACAGATACGCAGTATTTT.

V usage is TRBV2 and J usage is TRBJ1-1; 7 nucleotides align to TRBD1. Germline V lookup: CDR1 SNHLY, CDR2 FYNNEI. CDR3 size: 14 residues. Unmatched junction bases numbered 5, after V lost 4 bases and J lost 3 bases. Here the CDR3 reads CASSVQGWDTEAFF. CDR3 coding DNA: TGTGCCAGCAGTGTACAGGGGTGGGACACTGAAGCTTTCTTT.

In its sample, this clonotype was seen a few times. This chain connects TRBV20-1 to TRBJ2-5; no clear D. Germline V gene sequence: CDR1 DFQATT, CDR2 SNEGSKA (reference sequence). The V and J ends lost 1 base and 7 bases respectively, with 13 bases between them. CDR3 length equals 13 residues. In DNA form, the CDR3 reads TGCAGTGCTAGAGCTCCCGGCCTGGTGACCCAGTACTTC. Translating gives CSARAPGLVTQYF.

This clonotype showed up many times. This chain uses TRBV6-1 with TRBJ2-5; 12 bases are shared with TRBD2. The germline gives CDR1 MNHNS, CDR2 SASEGT. This CDR3 is built from 18 residues. V gave up 5 bases and J gave up 5 bases; unmatched junction bases: 15. The DNA for the CDR3 is TGTGCCAGCAGTCCCGTGATGACTAGCGGGAGTTTAGGGGAGACCCAGTACTTC. Translated, it gives CASSPVMTSGSLGETQYF.

This clonotype was detected only a few times. The V gene is TRBV5-5, the J gene TRBJ2-5; the D is unclear. The CDR3 is 15 amino acids. Germline V gene sequence: CDR1 SGHKS, CDR2 YYEKEE (reference sequence). With 0 bases removed from V and 1 base from J, the gap between germline ends came to 10 bases. The CDR3 region is CASSLGRQSQETQYF. The CDR3 nucleotides are TGTGCCAGCAGCTTGGGTCGTCAGAGCCAAGAGACCCAGTACTTC. Together with reference TRBV5-5 and TRBJ2-5, the CDR3 gives the full variable domain: DAGVTQSPTHLIKTRGQQVTLRCSPISGHKSVSWYQQVLGQGPQFIFQYYEKEERGRGNFPDRFSARQFPNYSSELNVNALLLGDSALYLCASSLGRQSQETQYFGPGTRLLVL.

The CDR3 nucleotides read TGTGCCAGCAGCCCGATTTCGGGACTAGCAGGTTACGAGCAGTACTTC. Translation gives CASSPISGLAGYEQYF. V usage is TRBV27 and J usage is TRBJ2-7, with 9 positions matching TRBD2. This CDR3 comprises 16 residues. Per the germline V gene, CDR1 is MNHEY and CDR2 is SMNVEV (reference sequence). Losses at the gene ends were 6 bases for V and 4 bases for J; bases not matched to a gene: 13.

This sequence joins TRBV20-1 and TRBJ1-5; D gene ambiguous. Trimming cost V 2 bases and J 7 bases, with 12 bases left between them. The CDR3 sequence is 13 residues long. Germline-derived CDR1 and CDR2 are DFQATT and SNEGSKA (reference sequence). The CDR3 DNA follows: TGCAGTGCTAGACCCGGGTACGACCAGCCCCAGCATTTT. It specifies CSARPGYDQPQHF.

The chain has TRBV28 and TRBJ2-1; TRBD1 aligns across 8 bases. The length of the CDR3 is 15 residues. CDR1 is MDHEN, CDR2 SYDVKM, per germline. Trimming took 5 bases from V and 2 from J; bases not matched to a gene: 5. CDR3 sequence: CASSRDRSTYNEQFF. CDR3 in DNA: TGTGCCAGCAGTCGGGACAGGAGTACCTACAATGAGCAGTTCTTC.

V is TRBV3-1 and J is TRBJ1-6; D possibly corresponds to TRBD1 (5 bases). The CDR3 consists of 16 residues. Looked up from germline, CDR1 is LGHDT and CDR2 is YNNKEL (reference sequence). Trimming shortened V by 4 bases and J by 8 bases, and 18 bases separated the two germline ends. CDR3 in amino acids: CASSLRRAMGDSPLHF. For the CDR3, the DNA is TGTGCCAGCAGCCTCCGAAGGGCTATGGGGGATTCACCCCTCCACTTT.

This clonotype was recorded a few times. The chain couples TRBV6-2 or TRBV6-3 to TRBJ1-5; D unclear. This CDR3 region has 15 residues. Germline V gives CDR1 MNHEY, CDR2 SVGEGT. Trimming took off 6 bases at V and 0 bases at J, with 12 bases between the two ends. The CDR3 region is CASRRGSSSNQPQHF. Written as DNA, the CDR3 is TGTGCCAGCAGACGAGGGTCTTCTAGCAATCAGCCCCAGCATTTT.

The rearrangement links TRBV13 to TRBJ2-7; unclear D gene. The CDR3 extends over 13 amino acids. Trimming cost V 2 bases and J 6 bases, with 11 bases left between them. CDR1 PRHDT and CDR2 FYEKMQ come from the germline V gene (reference sequence). CDR3 sequence: CASSLPSLGEQYF. The CDR3 coding sequence is TGTGCCAGCAGCTTACCCTCCCTCGGCGAGCAGTACTTC.

This clonotype was observed a handful of times. This chain uses TRBV3-1 with TRBJ1-5; D is perhaps TRBD1 (6 bases). The V end was cut by 0 bases, the J end by 1 base, with 10 bases between. The CDR3 length is 16 residues. The germline gives CDR1 LGHDT, CDR2 YNNKEL (reference sequence). The CDR3 region has the DNA TGTGCCAGCAGCCAAGAACCGGGGGCGAGCAATCAGCCCCAGCATTTT. The encoded protein is CASSQEPGASNQPQHF.